The 28 T cell receptor beta chains in this list originate from one sample, sequenced in a study of control samples from healthy donors and cancer patients. The table came from immunoSEQ multiplex PCR; TCRdb's copy has only in-frame clones and leaves some out. The table has 150,000 or so clones, roughly 94% seen once; the top ten hold 14%. Input material: PBMCs. The receptors were gathered from a man aged 55 to 70 with colorectal cancer.

The chain links TRBV7-9 to TRBJ1-5; 8 nucleotides align to TRBD1. Trimming took 0 bases from V and 7 from J; bases not matched to a gene: 8. This CDR3 spans 16 amino acids. CDR1 and CDR2 from the germline V gene are SEHNR and FQNEAQ (reference sequence). The CDR3: CASSLAGTGGTQPQHF. The CDR3, as DNA: TGTGCCAGCAGCTTAGCGGGGACAGGTGGAACGCAGCCCCAGCATTTT.

The V and J genes are TRBV7-8 and TRBJ2-5; 9 bases are shared with TRBD1. Losses at the gene ends were 4 bases for V and 4 bases for J; bases not matched to a gene: 4. The germline CDR1 and CDR2 sequences are SGHVS and FQNEAQ. CDR3 length: 14 residues. The CDR3: CASSSRQGVETQYF. CDR3 coding DNA: TGTGCCAGCAGCTCTCGACAGGGGGTAGAGACCCAGTACTTC. Full variable domain (missing parts from reference TRBV7-8 and TRBJ2-5): GAGVSQSPRYKVAKRGQDVALRCDPISGHVSLFWYQQALGQGPEFLTYFQNEAQLDKSGLPSDRFFAERPEGSVSTLKIQRTQQEDSAVYLCASSSRQGVETQYFGPGTRLLVL.

The chain is built from TRBV30 and TRBJ1-2; D is undetermined. The ends were cut back, 0 bases at V and 2 bases at J, with 10 bases in the middle. From germline, CDR1 is GTSNPN and CDR2 SVGIG (reference sequence). This CDR3 contains 14 residues. For the CDR3, the DNA is TGTGCCTGGAGTGTGGGGAGTTCCAACTATGGCTACACCTTC. It specifies CAWSVGSSNYGYTF.

This clone was counted once. The rearrangement links TRBV2 to TRBJ2-3; unclear D gene. Germline V gene sequence: CDR1 SNHLY, CDR2 FYNNEI. This CDR3 is 15 amino acids long. The V gene lost 7 bases and the J gene lost 0 bases, with 14 bases spanning the gap. CDR3 sequence (DNA): TGTGCCAGCAAGGGTAAGCTGAGGAGCACAGATACGCAGTATTTT. Residues: CASKGKLRSTDTQYF. The full variable domain, with the rest looked up from reference TRBV2 and TRBJ2-3, is EPEVTQTPSHQVTQMGQEVILRCVPISNHLYFYWYRQILGQKVEFLVSFYNNEISEKSEIFDDQFSVERPDGSNFTLKIRSTKLEDSAMYFCASKGKLRSTDTQYFGPGTRLTVL.

The chain joins TRBV5-1 to TRBJ2-7, with TRBD1 identical over 12 bases. The CDR3 totals 15 residues. J gave up 4 bases and V 0 bases, and 2 bases lay outside the gene matches. CDR1 is SGHRS, CDR2 YFSETQ, per germline. Written as DNA, the CDR3 is TGCGCCAGCAGCTTGGGGGGACAGGGGGCTTACGAGCAGTACTTC. As protein: CASSLGGQGAYEQYF.

V is TRBV10-1 and J is TRBJ2-3; maybe TRBD1 (5 bases). CDR3 length: 14 residues. V shed 2 bases and J shed 0 bases, with 6 bases lying between them. Germline V gives CDR1 WNHNN, CDR2 SYGVQD (reference sequence). The CDR3 nucleotides read TGCGCCAGCAGTGAGGGGGCTAGCACAGATACGCAGTATTTT. It yields the protein CASSEGASTDTQYF.

The chain has TRBV5-6 and TRBJ2-7; D remains unclear. Germline V gene data show CDR1 as SGHDT and CDR2 as YYEEEE. The CDR3 is 13 residues long. Trimming cost V 0 bases and J 7 bases, with 11 bases left between them. The CDR3 coding sequence is TGTGCCAGCAGCTTGGAGTATTGGGCAGAGCAGTACTTC. It is translated as CASSLEYWAEQYF.

This clone was recorded a few times. The V call is TRBV7-9, the J call TRBJ1-4; D call uncertain. The CDR3 is 16 residues long. Germline values: CDR1 SEHNR, CDR2 FQNEAQ (reference sequence). The ends were cut back, 0 bases at V and 5 bases at J, with 13 bases in the middle. The CDR3 sequence is CASSLAIQHKNEKLFF. The DNA for the CDR3 is TGTGCCAGCAGCTTAGCGATTCAACATAAGAATGAAAAACTGTTTTTT.

The chain recombines TRBV7-9 with TRBJ1-2; D is unclear. The CDR3 has 13 residues. With 2 bases removed from V and 0 bases from J, the gap between germline ends came to 4 bases. Germline values: CDR1 SEHNR, CDR2 FQNEAQ (reference sequence). Written as DNA, the CDR3 is TGTGCCAGCAGCTTACAGGCTAACTATGGCTACACCTTC. Translation gives CASSLQANYGYTF.

The chain joins TRBV13 to TRBJ2-6; D ambiguous. Per germline, CDR1 PRHDT and CDR2 FYEKMQ (reference sequence). The CDR3 length is 11 residues. Between the trimmed V and J ends, which lost 3 bases and 10 bases, there was a span of 4 bases. CDR3 bases: TGTGCCAGCAGCTTTAGTAACGTCCTGACTTTC. Translated, it gives CASSFSNVLTF. Filled out from reference TRBV13 and TRBJ2-6, the complete variable domain reads AAGVIQSPRHLIKEKRETATLKCYPIPRHDTVYWYQQGPGQDPQFLISFYEKMQSDKGSIPDRFSAQQFSDYHSELNMSSLELGDSALYFCASSFSNVLTFGAGSRLTVL.

The V and J genes are TRBV6-5 and TRBJ1-4; a possible D gene is TRBD1 (5 bases). Germline assignment: CDR1 MNHEY and CDR2 SVGAGI. This CDR3 contains 15 residues. V was trimmed by 0 bases and J by 3 bases, leaving 8 bases between them. The DNA for the CDR3 is TGTGCCAGCAGTTACTCATGGGGCCCTAATGAAAAACTGTTTTTT. Its translation is CASSYSWGPNEKLFF.

The CDR3 protein is CASSLVRRGGGDTQYF. CDR3 DNA: TGTGCCAGCAGCTTAGTTCGGCGGGGGGGCGGAGATACGCAGTATTTT. The V and J genes are TRBV7-8 and TRBJ2-3; 9 bases align to TRBD2. Unmatched junction bases numbered 7, after V lost 1 base and J lost 5 bases. The CDR3 spans 16 residues. Germline assignment: CDR1 SGHVS and CDR2 FQNEAQ.

The rearrangement joins TRBV18 to TRBJ2-2; no reliable D call. This CDR3 has 15 residues. From germline, CDR1 is KGHSH and CDR2 LQKENI. V was clipped by 7 bases and J by 1 base, with 13 bases between them. CDR3 region: CASCTVIGNTGELFF. CDR3 DNA: TGTGCCAGCTGCACTGTCATCGGGAACACCGGGGAGCTGTTTTTT.

The chain recombines TRBV11-2 with TRBJ1-3; D call uncertain. The V end lost 2 bases, the J end lost 4 bases, and 18 bases lay between the germline ends. Germline values: CDR1 SGHAT, CDR2 FQNNGV. The CDR3 totals 17 residues. The CDR3 DNA follows: TGTGCCAGCAGCTTATCTCCGCGAGGGTACTACGGAAACACCATATATTTT. Its protein product is CASSLSPRGYYGNTIYF.

The V call is TRBV4-3, the J call TRBJ1-2; 8 nucleotides match TRBD1. The CDR3 covers 18 residues. CDR1 and CDR2 from the germline V gene are LGHNA and YSLEER. J was trimmed by 2 bases and V by 1 base; bases with no gene match: 12. For the CDR3, the DNA is TGCGCCAGCAGCCAAGGGAGACAGGGGACCGCGTTAAACTATGGCTACACCTTC. It yields the protein CASSQGRQGTALNYGYTF.

V usage is TRBV19 and J usage is TRBJ1-3; D ambiguous. Germline V gene lookup returns CDR1 LNHDA and CDR2 SQIVND (reference sequence). This CDR3 is 14 amino acids long. V lost 3 bases and J 0 bases, leaving 6 bases between the germline ends. The CDR3 nucleotides read TGTGCCAGTAGTATTAGCACCTCTGGAAACACCATATATTTT. It is translated as CASSISTSGNTIYF.

V and J are TRBV24-1 and TRBJ1-2; TRBD1 aligns across 8 bases. The CDR3 extends over 16 amino acids. CDR1 is KGHDR, CDR2 SFDVKD, per germline. V trimming: 2 bases; J trimming: 6 bases; junction bases outside the gene matches: 10. The CDR3 protein is CATSDSGGQAFHGYTF. In DNA form, the CDR3 reads TGTGCCACCAGTGATTCAGGGGGACAGGCCTTTCATGGCTACACCTTC.

The CDR3 loop reads CASSEGAVTGELFF. In DNA form, the CDR3 reads TGTGCCAGCAGTGAAGGTGCTGTCACCGGGGAGCTGTTTTTT. The rearrangement links TRBV6-1 to TRBJ2-2; no clear D gene. V lost 1 base and J lost 4, with 7 bases in between. The CDR3 extends over 14 amino acids. The germline CDR1 and CDR2 sequences are MNHNS and SASEGT.

This chain joins TRBV12-3 or TRBV12-4 and TRBJ1-4; weak D call: TRBD1 (6 bases). This CDR3 spans 13 amino acids. The V end lost 2 bases, the J end lost 10 bases, and 11 bases lay between the germline ends. CDR3 sequence: CASSLKKGVKLFF. CDR3 DNA: TGTGCCAGCAGTTTAAAAAAGGGGGTAAAACTGTTTTTT.

The chain uses TRBV2 and TRBJ2-7; D may be TRBD2 (6 bases). Germline assignment: CDR1 SNHLY and CDR2 FYNNEI. The CDR3 is 12 residues long. Trimming took off 4 bases at V and 4 bases at J, with 8 bases between the two ends. DNA of the CDR3: TGTGCCAGCAGTGGTGGGGGGTACGAGCAGTACTTC. Encoded protein: CASSGGGYEQYF.

The genes are TRBV7-9 and TRBJ1-5; maybe TRBD1 (5 bases). The V gene's germline CDR1 is SEHNR and CDR2 FQNEAQ (reference sequence). V was trimmed by 0 bases and J by 3 bases, leaving 6 bases between them. CDR3 size: 14 residues. Here the CDR3 reads CASSLAGDNQPQHF. For the CDR3, the DNA is TGTGCCAGCAGCTTAGCGGGGGACAATCAGCCCCAGCATTTT.

In DNA, the CDR3 is TGTGCCAGCAGCGGGACAGGCACAGATACGCAGTATTTT. The encoded protein is CASSGTGTDTQYF. The V and J genes are TRBV6-6 and TRBJ2-3; 7 bases are shared with TRBD1. In germline, CDR1 is MNHNY, CDR2 SVGAGI (reference sequence). V was pared by 6 bases and J by 1 base, with 1 base of the junction left unmatched. The CDR3 extends over 13 amino acids.

In its sample, this clone was seen once. Within the sample, other DNA sequences also encode this same CDR3. V is TRBV18 and J is TRBJ2-3, with unresolved D. V lost 2 bases to trimming and J lost 1 base, with 7 bases between them. In germline, CDR1 is KGHSH, CDR2 LQKENI. CDR3 length: 14 amino acids. The CDR3 is CASSPGTGTDTQYF. CDR3 DNA sequence: TGTGCCAGCTCACCAGGAACAGGCACAGATACGCAGTATTTT. Full variable domain (missing parts from reference TRBV18 and TRBJ2-3): NAGVMQNPRHLVRRRGQEARLRCSPMKGHSHVYWYRQLPEEGLKFMVYLQKENIIDESGMPKERFSAEFPKEGPSILRIQQVVRGDSAAYFCASSPGTGTDTQYFGPGTRLTVL.

The rearrangement links TRBV6-4 to TRBJ2-7; TRBD1 might be the D (5 bases). Germline assignment: CDR1 MRHNA and CDR2 SNTAGT. Trimming removed 3 bases from V and 3 bases from J, with 9 bases in between. The length of the CDR3 is 13 residues. The CDR3 sequence: CASSEGDGYEQYF. DNA for the CDR3: TGTGCCAGCAGTGAAGGGGATGGCTACGAGCAGTACTTC.

Note on this clone: This specimen includes other DNA sequences encoding the same CDR3. The chain uses TRBV5-1 and TRBJ2-7; D is possibly TRBD2 (7 bases). CDR3 length equals 14 residues. CDR1 SGHRS and CDR2 YFSETQ come from the germline V gene. V shed 0 bases and J shed 2 bases, with 9 bases lying between them. The CDR3 nucleotides read TGCGCCAGCAGCTTGGAGGGGGGGCCCTACGAGCAGTACTTC. It codes for CASSLEGGPYEQYF.

The chain combines TRBV24-1 with TRBJ2-3, with D unresolved. The CDR3 sequence is 11 residues long. In germline, CDR1 is KGHDR, CDR2 SFDVKD. Trimming removed 3 bases at V and 5 bases at J, with 2 bases between. Here the CDR3 DNA reads TGTGCCACCAGTGATATAGATACGCAGTATTTT. Its protein is CATSDIDTQYF.

The gene calls are TRBV5-1 and TRBJ2-7; 7 bases are a match to TRBD1. There are 14 residues in the CDR3. The V gene's germline CDR1 is SGHRS and CDR2 YFSETQ. The ends lost 0 bases at V and 5 bases at J; junction bases unmatched: 5. The CDR3 sequence: CASSLGDRVDEQYF. The CDR3 DNA follows: TGCGCCAGCAGCTTGGGAGACAGGGTAGACGAGCAGTACTTC.

The chain carries TRBV7-2 and TRBJ2-7; D is possibly TRBD1 (5 bases). The CDR3 runs 13 residues. Between the trimmed V and J ends, which lost 5 bases and 5 bases, there was a span of 13 bases. Germline loops: CDR1 SGHTA, CDR2 FQGNSA. For the CDR3, the DNA is TGTGCCAGCAGCACCTACAGGTCAAACGAGCAGTACTTC. As protein: CASSTYRSNEQYF. Combining the CDR3 with reference TRBV7-2 and TRBJ2-7 gives the whole variable domain GAGVSQSPSNKVTEKGKDVELRCDPISGHTALYWYRQSLGQGLEFLIYFQGNSAPDKSGLPSDRFSAERTGGSVSTLTIQRTQQEDSAVYLCASSTYRSNEQYFGPGTRLTVT.